These 29 T cell receptor beta chains share one sample of origin, sequenced in a study of radiation and T cells in renal cell carcinoma. TCRdb's copy holds only in-frame clones and misses some; the assay was immunoSEQ multiplex PCR. The sample has 150,000 or so clones, 75% to 90% seen once. This sample's time point: baseline pretreatment blood. Treatment of the sample: 15 Gy SBRT to primary tumor, nephrectomy 4 weeks later. The sample consisted of blood, taken from a patient whose treatment included radiotherapy and nephrectomy. These receptors were taken from a woman aged 45-60 years with renal cell carcinoma.

V gene TRBV5-1 combines with J gene TRBJ1-1; D might be TRBD1 (6 bases). With 9 bases removed from V and 6 bases from J, the gap between germline ends came to 21 bases. The CDR3 runs to 14 residues. Germline values: CDR1 SGHRS, CDR2 YFSETQ. In DNA, the CDR3 is TGCGCCACCAGAACCCAATCCGGACAGCCTGAAGCTTTCTTT. Encoded protein: CATRTQSGQPEAFF. The whole variable domain, filled in from reference TRBV5-1 and TRBJ1-1, reads KAGVTQTPRYLIKTRGQQVTLSCSPISGHRSVSWYQQTPGQGLQFLFEYFSETQRNKGNFPGRFSGRQFSNSRSEMNVSTLELGDSALYLCATRTQSGQPEAFFGQGTRLTVV.

This chain uses TRBV9 with TRBJ2-5, with TRBD1 identical over 8 bases. This CDR3 spans 14 amino acids. V lost 2 bases, J lost 4 bases, and 4 bases stayed unmatched. Germline V lookup: CDR1 SGDLS, CDR2 YYNGEE. The CDR3 DNA is TGTGCCAGCAGCGTCTCGACAGGGGTAGAGACCCAGTACTTC. Translated, it gives CASSVSTGVETQYF.

The chain has TRBV5-1 and TRBJ2-5; 7 bases fit TRBD1. The CDR3 consists of 15 residues. The germline CDR1 and CDR2 sequences are SGHRS and YFSETQ. With V trimmed by 4 bases and J by 2 bases, 8 bases remained unmatched. The CDR3 DNA reads as TGCGCCAGCAGCGTCGCCGGGACAGAACAAGAGACCCAGTACTTC. Encoded protein: CASSVAGTEQETQYF.

This clone was counted a single time. The V call is TRBV18, the J call TRBJ1-1; D unclear. Germline values: CDR1 KGHSH, CDR2 LQKENI. Trimming took off 6 bases at V and 1 base at J, with 9 bases between the two ends. The CDR3 consists of 13 residues. CDR3 amino acids: CASSRTQNTEAFF. CDR3 bases: TGTGCCAGCTCCCGCACACAGAACACTGAAGCTTTCTTT.

V is TRBV19 and J is TRBJ1-6; D gene uncertain. The CDR3 covers 12 residues. V lost 8 bases, J lost 9 bases, and 11 bases lay in between. Germline V gene lookup returns CDR1 LNHDA and CDR2 SQIVND (reference sequence). CDR3 nucleotide sequence: TGTGCCAGTCGCGCTCCTTTTTCACCCCTCCACTTT. Its translation: CASRAPFSPLHF.

V usage is TRBV4-2 and J usage is TRBJ2-7, with 10 positions matching TRBD2. With V trimmed by 0 bases and J by 0 bases, 8 bases remained unmatched. Germline assignment: CDR1 LGHNA and CDR2 YNFKEQ. This CDR3 contains 18 residues. CDR3 DNA sequence: TGTGCCAGCAGCCAAGATACCAGCGGGAGGGTCTACTCCTACGAGCAGTACTTC. Its translation is CASSQDTSGRVYSYEQYF.

The gene calls are TRBV5-1 and TRBJ1-1; D possibly corresponds to TRBD1 (6 bases). There are 13 residues in the CDR3. Between the trimmed V and J ends, which lost 4 bases and 11 bases, there was a span of 18 bases. CDR1 and CDR2 (germline): SGHRS, YFSETQ. In DNA form, the CDR3 reads TGCGCCAGCAGCCCCCCCGGGGGCCCTACGGCTTTCTTT. Residues: CASSPPGGPTAFF.

The chain recombines TRBV6-1 with TRBJ2-7, with D possibly TRBD2 on 7 matching bases. V was pared by 2 bases and J by 5 bases, with 13 bases between. The CDR3 covers 14 residues. Germline V gives CDR1 MNHNS, CDR2 SASEGT. As DNA, the CDR3 is TGTGCCAGCAGTGAACGAGGGGGGAGGGACGAGCAGTACTTC. Protein: CASSERGGRDEQYF.

The rearrangement joins TRBV5-4 to TRBJ2-7; tentatively, D is TRBD2 (6 bases). From germline, CDR1 is SGHNT and CDR2 YYREEE (reference sequence). Trimming took 4 bases from V and 6 from J, leaving 17 bases between them. This CDR3 region has 14 residues. The CDR3: CASSEAGLGGEQYF. CDR3 nucleotides: TGTGCCAGCAGCGAGGCCGGGCTCGGGGGCGAGCAGTACTTC.

The V and J genes are TRBV6-5 and TRBJ2-7; TRBD1 aligns across 9 bases. Looked up from germline, CDR1 is MNHEY and CDR2 is SVGAGI. The CDR3 runs 15 residues. V lost 6 bases, J lost 5 bases, and 11 bases stayed unmatched. The CDR3: CASSRDRERGNEQYF. CDR3 bases: TGTGCCAGCAGCAGGGACAGGGAACGAGGCAACGAGCAGTACTTC.

V and J are TRBV7-2 and TRBJ1-6, with D possibly TRBD1 on 5 matching bases. Trimming removed 3 bases at V and 7 bases at J, with 16 bases between. The CDR3 has 16 amino acids. Germline CDR1 is SGHTA and CDR2 is FQGNSA. CDR3 bases: TGTGCCAGCAGCTTCGAACCCCAGGGAGGAAATTCACCCCTCCACTTT. Translated: CASSFEPQGGNSPLHF.

The chain joins TRBV7-2 to TRBJ2-7, with D possibly matching TRBD1 (6 bases). Trimming pared 6 bases from V and 1 base from J, leaving 19 bases between. Germline V gene lookup returns CDR1 SGHTA and CDR2 FQGNSA. The CDR3 spans 16 residues. In DNA, the CDR3 is TGTGCCAGCAGGCGTCGAGTTGGGGGCCGGTCCTACGAGCAGTACTTC. Encoded protein: CASRRRVGGRSYEQYF.

This chain connects TRBV21-1 to TRBJ2-7; TRBD1 is taken as the D call from the table, unchecked against the DNA. TRBV21-1 is an annotated pseudogene. The CDR3 covers 17 residues. CDR3 DNA: TGTGCCAGCAGAACCTGGACAGGGTTCATATCGTCCTACGAGCAGTACTTC. Amino acid sequence: CASRTWTGFISSYEQYF.

The genes are TRBV18 and TRBJ2-7; 7 positions match TRBD2. After removal of 4 bases from V and 7 bases from J, the junction contained 10 bases not matched to a gene. The CDR3 is made up of 14 amino acids. The germline V gene has CDR1 KGHSH and CDR2 LQKENI. The CDR3 DNA follows: TGTGCCAGCTCACTACGGTCGGGGGAGGGAGAGCAGTACTTC. Its translation: CASSLRSGEGEQYF.

The V gene is TRBV27, the J gene TRBJ1-1, with D possibly TRBD1 on 6 matching bases. Germline V gives CDR1 MNHEY, CDR2 SMNVEV (reference sequence). The CDR3 has 13 residues. V shed 6 bases and J shed 7 bases, with 15 bases lying between them. CDR3 sequence: CASSQMTGVEAFF. The CDR3 region has the DNA TGTGCCAGCAGCCAAATGACAGGAGTTGAAGCTTTCTTT.

This chain joins TRBV6-1 and TRBJ2-7; 9 bases map to TRBD1. CDR3 length equals 14 residues. In germline, CDR1 is MNHNS, CDR2 SASEGT. V was pared by 3 bases and J by 4 bases, with 4 bases of the junction left unmatched. CDR3 amino acids: CASSEDRGNYEQYF. The DNA for the CDR3 is TGTGCCAGCAGTGAGGACAGGGGTAATTACGAGCAGTACTTC.

This clone was detected only once. The rearrangement joins TRBV5-6 to TRBJ2-3; possibly TRBD1 or TRBD2 for D (5 bases each). Germline loops: CDR1 SGHDT, CDR2 YYEEEE. V was trimmed by 2 bases and J by 4 bases, leaving 8 bases between them. CDR3 size: 13 residues. CDR3 residues: CASSLGTADTQYF. CDR3 in DNA: TGTGCCAGCAGCTTAGGGACCGCAGATACGCAGTATTTT.

The chain employs TRBV7-9 and TRBJ2-3, with unresolved D. Trimming cost V 6 bases and J 7 bases, with 5 bases left between them. The CDR3 covers 10 residues. Germline CDR1 reads SEHNR; CDR2 reads FQNEAQ (reference sequence). The CDR3 sequence is CASRENTQYF. The CDR3 DNA sequence: TGTGCCAGCAGAGAGAATACGCAGTATTTT. Full variable domain (rest looked up from reference TRBV7-9 and TRBJ2-3): DTGVSQNPRHKITKRGQNVTFRCDPISEHNRLYWYRQTLGQGPEFLTYFQNEAQLEKSRLLSDRFSAERPKGSFSTLEIQRTEQGDSAMYLCASRENTQYFGPGTRLTVL.

This chain joins TRBV6-1 and TRBJ2-7; TRBD2 is a possible D gene (5 bases). CDR1 and CDR2 from the germline V gene are MNHNS and SASEGT. The CDR3 has 13 amino acids. The V gene lost 4 bases and the J gene lost 2 bases, with 9 bases spanning the gap. This CDR3 is CASSGRTPYEQYF. For the CDR3, the DNA is TGTGCCAGCAGTGGACGGACTCCCTACGAGCAGTACTTC.

This clone came up a few times. CDR3 residues: CASSESQGEKLFF. CDR3 bases: TGCGCCAGCAGTGAGTCGCAGGGTGAAAAACTGTTTTTT. V is TRBV10-1 and J is TRBJ1-4, with D possibly matching TRBD1 (5 bases). Per the germline V gene, CDR1 is WNHNN and CDR2 is SYGVQD (reference sequence). This CDR3 is 13 amino acids long. V lost 0 bases to trimming and J lost 7 bases, with 6 bases between them.

V is TRBV25-1 and J is TRBJ1-6; D is ambiguous. Germline V gene data show CDR1 as MGHDK and CDR2 as SYGVNS. The CDR3 has 14 amino acids. The ends were cut back, 3 bases at V and 6 bases at J, with 9 bases in the middle. The CDR3 region is CASSDGQVNSPLHF. In DNA form, the CDR3 reads TGTGCCAGCAGTGACGGGCAGGTTAATTCACCCCTCCACTTT.

J is TRBJ2-7 and V is TRBV5-6; 14 bases map to TRBD2. V trimming: 7 bases; J trimming: 6 bases; junction bases outside the gene matches: 9. The CDR3 is 15 residues long. Per germline, CDR1 SGHDT and CDR2 YYEEEE. CDR3: CASFKGTSGSLEQYF. The CDR3 region has the DNA TGTGCCAGCTTTAAAGGGACTAGCGGGAGTCTCGAGCAGTACTTC.

The chain couples TRBV9 to TRBJ1-2, with 7 bases fitting TRBD1. After removal of 3 bases from V and 5 bases from J, the junction contained 7 bases not matched to a gene. The CDR3 covers 14 residues. Per germline, CDR1 SGDLS and CDR2 YYNGEE. As DNA, the CDR3 is TGTGCCAGCAGCGACCAGGGACAGCGGTATGGCTACACCTTC. It is translated as CASSDQGQRYGYTF.

V and J are TRBV7-9 and TRBJ2-7; no clear D gene. Germline V gene data show CDR1 as SEHNR and CDR2 as FQNEAQ (reference sequence). This CDR3 has 13 residues. Trimming left V 0 bases short and J 2 bases short, with 5 bases between. CDR3 in amino acids: CASSLARTYEQYF. The CDR3 DNA reads as TGTGCCAGCAGCTTAGCTCGCACCTACGAGCAGTACTTC.

The chain couples TRBV2 to TRBJ1-5; D is perhaps TRBD1 (5 bases). The CDR3 has 13 residues. CDR1 is SNHLY and CDR2 is FYNNEI in the germline V gene. V was cut by 7 bases and J by 2 bases, with 9 bases left in between. The CDR3 nucleotides read TGTGCCAGCACTATGGGGGGCAATCAGCCCCAGCATTTT. Its protein product is CASTMGGNQPQHF.

The genes are TRBV2 and TRBJ1-2; a weak D match, TRBD1 (5 bases). Germline CDR1 SNHLY, CDR2 FYNNEI. This CDR3 is built from 14 residues. Trimming left V 7 bases short and J 5 bases short, with 17 bases between. CDR3 coding DNA: TGTGCCAGCATCTATGAGGGGACGGGATATGGCTACACCTTC. Encoded protein: CASIYEGTGYGYTF.

The chain recombines TRBV5-1 with TRBJ1-1; TRBD1 matches 7 bases. V shed 6 bases and J 3 bases; nucleotides not matched to a gene: 8. The CDR3 totals 14 residues. The V gene's germline CDR1 is SGHRS and CDR2 YFSETQ. CDR3 protein: CASKREGADTEAFF. CDR3 in DNA: TGCGCCAGCAAGCGGGAGGGGGCGGACACTGAAGCTTTCTTT.

The rearrangement uses TRBV6-5 and TRBJ1-1, with D perhaps matching TRBD1 (5 bases). The CDR3 has 14 amino acids. Germline-derived CDR1 and CDR2 are MNHEY and SVGAGI. Trimming left V 6 bases short and J 1 base short, with 12 bases between. CDR3 bases: TGTGCCAGCAGGAGCCCGACAGAGAACACTGAAGCTTTCTTT. As protein: CASRSPTENTEAFF.

The chain combines TRBV10-1 with TRBJ2-1; 8 bases are shared with TRBD2. The CDR3 contains 17 residues. V shed 3 bases and J 10 bases; nucleotides not matched to a gene: 17. Germline V lookup: CDR1 WNHNN, CDR2 SYGVQD (reference sequence). CDR3 nucleotide sequence: TGCGCCAGCAGTGAATACGAACTAGCGGACAAGGGAGGGGAGCAGTTCTTC. It encodes CASSEYELADKGGEQFF.